The rows below give T cell receptor beta chains drawn from one sample of a study of blood T cell repertoires in COVID-19. TCRdb's table, derived via immunoSEQ multiplex PCR, lists solely in-frame clones and lacks some. The data show about 240,000 clones, with 70% to 90% seen just once and around 0.99% held by the top ten. The specimen sequenced was peripheral blood. The receptors here all came from a woman aged 40 to 49 who had recovered from COVID-19. The CDR3 runs from the conserved cysteine through the conserved F or W. A D gene is named only where the DNA matches it firmly. Rows may omit the clone size; those that give it use once, few, many or a size class.

clone size	D gene	J gene	V gene	CDR3 DNA	CDR3 protein
.	.	TRBJ2-7	TRBV28	TGTGCCAGCAGCTCCCGAGGGAGAGGGCGCTACGAGCAGTACTTC	CASSSRGRGRYEQYF
.	TRBD2	TRBJ2-1	TRBV5-1	TGCGCCAGCAGCTTGGCCGGACTAGCTAGTGAGCAGTTCTTC	CASSLAGLASEQFF
.	.	TRBJ1-2	TRBV5-1	TGCGCCAGCAGCTTGGAGGGAGCTAACTATGGCTACACCTTC	CASSLEGANYGYTF
.	TRBD2	TRBJ2-3	TRBV15	TGTGCCACCAGCGGAACTAGCGGGGGGCTCGATACGCAGTATTTT	CATSGTSGGLDTQYF
.	TRBD1	TRBJ1-3	TRBV6-5	TGTGCCAGCAGTTACGGGACAGGGACTGGAAACACCATATATTTT	CASSYGTGTGNTIYF
.	TRBD2	TRBJ2-7	TRBV7-2	TGTGCCAGCAGCTTAGCATTTGGTAGCCGGCTAGCGGGAGACTACGAGCAGTACTTC	CASSLAFGSRLAGDYEQYF
.	TRBD2	TRBJ2-1	TRBV5-1	TGCGCCAGCAGCTTGGGGGCTAGCGGGAATGAGCAGTTCTTC	CASSLGASGNEQFF
.	.	TRBJ1-1	TRBV19	TGTGCCAGTAGTCTAGGGTGGAGGACTGAAGCTTTCTTT	CASSLGWRTEAFF
few	.	TRBJ1-1	TRBV6-2/TRBV6-3	TGTGCCAGCAGCGGGCGGGGGCCTGGTAGAAAGAACACTGAAGCTTTCTTT	CASSGRGPGRKNTEAFF
once	.	TRBJ2-1	TRBV7-9	TGTGCCAGCACCCCGAGGAGGGTGGGGAATGAGCAGTTCTTC	CASTPRRVGNEQFF
once	.	TRBJ1-1	TRBV2	TGTGCCAGCAGTGAGGAAGGGAGGACTGAAGCTTTCTTT	CASSEEGRTEAFF
.	.	TRBJ2-7	TRBV19	TGTGCCAGTAGGGGGCCGTACGAGCAGTACTTC	CASRGPYEQYF
.	TRBD2	TRBJ2-3	TRBV6-6	TGTGCCAGCAGCCTTAGCGGGAGGACAGATACGCAGTATTTT	CASSLSGRTDTQYF
.	.	TRBJ1-5	TRBV6-4	TGTGCCAGCAGTGAGAGGCGGGGTCAGCCCCAGCATTTT	CASSERRGQPQHF
.	.	TRBJ1-5	TRBV6-6	TGTGCCAGCACCCCGGGGGGAGATAGCAATCAGCCCCAGCATTTT	CASTPGGDSNQPQHF
.	.	TRBJ2-2	TRBV6-2/TRBV6-3	TGTGCCAGCAGCCGACAGTCCGCGAACACCGGGGAGCTGTTTTTT	CASSRQSANTGELFF
.	TRBD2	TRBJ2-1	TRBV30	TGTGCCTGGAGTCCCGGACTAGCGGGAGTGGGTGAGCAGTTCTTC	CAWSPGLAGVGEQFF
.	.	TRBJ1-1	TRBV9	TGTGCCAGCAGCGCACCGGGGAACACTGAAGCTTTCTTT	CASSAPGNTEAFF
.	.	TRBJ2-6	TRBV29-1	TGCAGCGTTTTGGGGGGAACAGGGGTTGGGGCCAACGTCCTGACTTTC	CSVLGGTGVGANVLTF
.	.	TRBJ1-2	TRBV21-1	TGTGCCAGCAGCAAGGGAGTGGGACAGACTAACTATGGCTACACCTTC	CASSKGVGQTNYGYTF
.	.	TRBJ1-3	TRBV12-3/TRBV12-4	TGTGCCGGGTCAGCGGGGCCTGGAAACACCATATATTTT	CAGSAGPGNTIYF
once	.	TRBJ2-7	TRBV9	TGTGCCAGCAGCGTAGGTAGTAGCCCCTACGAGCAGTACTTC	CASSVGSSPYEQYF
.	TRBD2	TRBJ2-5	TRBV5-1	TGCGCCAGCAGCTTGGGGGGAGGGGAGACCCAGTACTTC	CASSLGGGETQYF
.	.	TRBJ1-5	TRBV27	TGTGCCAGCAGTACGTTCTTGGGGGGGGATCAGCCCCAGCATTTT	CASSTFLGGDQPQHF
.	TRBD2	TRBJ2-3	TRBV29-1	TGCAGCGTTGAGGGTCTAGCGGGAGGGCCTCTCGCAGATACGCAGTATTTT	CSVEGLAGGPLADTQYF
.	.	TRBJ1-2	TRBV21-1	TGTGCCAGCAGCAATTACCAGACAGGGGGAGGCTACACCTTC	CASSNYQTGGGYTF
.	.	TRBJ1-5	TRBV19	TGTGCCAGTAGTATCGGGAGGCAGCCCCAGCATTTT	CASSIGRQPQHF
.	TRBD2	TRBJ2-1	TRBV18	TGTGCCAGCTCACTATTGGGAGGGCCCTACAATGAGCAGTTCTTC	CASSLLGGPYNEQFF
few	.	TRBJ2-1	TRBV7-2	TGTGCCAGCAGCCCCCGAGGAGGTGGCAGGGGGCAGTTCTTC	CASSPRGGGRGQFF
.	.	TRBJ1-2	TRBV29-1	TGCAGCGTTGAGCGAGCTAACTATGGCTACACCTTC	CSVERANYGYTF
.	.	TRBJ1-2	TRBV9	TGTGCCAGCAGCGTGAGAGGCGACCGTGGGTATGGCTACACCTTC	CASSVRGDRGYGYTF
.	TRBD1	TRBJ1-3	TRBV7-2	TGTGCCAGCAGCCCCAGGACAGGGGGCTCTGGAAACACCATATATTTT	CASSPRTGGSGNTIYF
.	TRBD2	TRBJ2-1	TRBV19	TGTGCCAGTAGTATAGCAGCGGGAGGGCATGAGCAGTTCTTC	CASSIAAGGHEQFF
many	.	TRBJ1-3	TRBV28	TGTGCCAGCAGGGGGGCCCCCTCTGGAAACACCATATATTTT	CASRGAPSGNTIYF
.	TRBD1	TRBJ2-3	TRBV3-1/TRBV3-2	TGTGCCAGCAGCGGGGGCCACAGGGGTACGCAGTATTTT	CASSGGHRGTQYF
few	.	TRBJ1-2	TRBV9	TGTGCCAGCAGCCCCGGGGAATATGGCTACACCTTC	CASSPGEYGYTF
.	TRBD2	TRBJ2-5	TRBV6-2/TRBV6-3	TGTGCCAGCAGTTGGGGGGGACTAGCGGGAGAGACCCAGTACTTC	CASSWGGLAGETQYF
.	.	TRBJ2-2	TRBV7-9	TGTGCCAGCACCGACGGGTACACCGGGGAGCTGTTTTTT	CASTDGYTGELFF
.	TRBD2	TRBJ2-1	TRBV10-3	TGTGCCATCAGTGACAACCTTGGGCTAGTTGTCGGGAGGGGCGGCGGTGAGCAGTTCTTC	CAISDNLGLVVGRGGGEQFF
.	.	TRBJ2-5	TRBV30	TGTGCCTGGAGTGTGCCCCCGCCGGCCCCGGGGGAGACCCAGTACTTC	CAWSVPPPAPGETQYF
.	TRBD1	TRBJ1-4	TRBV7-9	TGTGCCAGCAGCCCCCCGGGGACAGCCCCTAATGAAAAACTGTTTTTT	CASSPPGTAPNEKLFF
once	.	TRBJ2-7	TRBV21-1	TGTGCCAGCAGAGGTCAGGGCCAGAAGATCCACGAGCAGTACTTC	CASRGQGQKIHEQYF
.	.	TRBJ1-1	TRBV9	TGTGCCAGCAGCGCCCAATTCGACAGGTCGGTCACTGAAGCTTTCTTT	CASSAQFDRSVTEAFF
.	TRBD2	TRBJ2-1	TRBV27	TGTGCCAGCAGTGCTCTAGCGGGAGGCTACAATGAGCAGTTCTTC	CASSALAGGYNEQFF
.	TRBD1	TRBJ1-2	TRBV4-1	TGCGCCAGCAGCCCGAACATGGGACAGCCCTATGGCTACACCTTC	CASSPNMGQPYGYTF
once	TRBD1	TRBJ2-6	TRBV30	TGTGCCTGGACCCCGGACAGGGGGCTGGCTGGGGCCAACGTCCTGACTTTC	CAWTPDRGLAGANVLTF
.	TRBD1	TRBJ1-1	TRBV14	TGTGCCAGCAGCCAACGGACAGGGAGACACACTGAAGCTTTCTTT	CASSQRTGRHTEAFF